One sample yielded the 22 T cell receptor beta chains listed below, sequenced in a study of CD8 T cells in Susac syndrome. Random-hexamer reverse transcription was applied to roughly 0.5 to 1 ug RNA. MiXCR, run by TCRdb on the immunoSEQ multiplex PCR reads, gives a single entry per CDR3 protein. The repertoire includes 78,000 or so distinct CDR3 sequences, about 95% of them detected once, and 0.35% to 0.5% sits in the top ten. The sequenced material came from CD8+ T cells from PBMCs. All receptors derive from a human donor with multiple sclerosis.

The chain's CDR3 is CASSLQDSSYNEQFF. As DNA, the CDR3 is TGTGCCAGCAGCCTCCAGGACAGCTCCTACAATGAGCAGTTCTTC. V and J are TRBV6-1 and TRBJ2-1; tentative D call: TRBD1 (6 bases). In germline, CDR1 is MNHNS, CDR2 SASEGT. V was pared by 6 bases and J by 0 bases, with 12 bases between. The CDR3 contains 15 residues.

The V gene is TRBV29-1, the J gene TRBJ1-1; 10 bases agree with TRBD1. In germline, CDR1 is SQVTM, CDR2 ANQGSEA. This CDR3 is 17 amino acids long. V lost 1 base, J lost 3 bases, and 11 bases stayed unmatched. For the CDR3, the DNA is TGCAGCGTTGAAGCCGGGACAGGGGACGACTTGTACACTGAAGCTTTCTTT. Amino acids: CSVEAGTGDDLYTEAFF.

In this sample, this clonotype turned up once. The chain uses TRBV7-6 and TRBJ1-1; unclear D gene. Germline V gene sequence: CDR1 SGHVS, CDR2 FNYEAQ. The CDR3 covers 15 residues. The germline V and J ends were trimmed by 0 bases and 0 bases, with 8 bases remaining between them. In nucleotides, the CDR3 is TGTGCCAGCAGCTTAGCGGGCAGGTTGAACACTGAAGCTTTCTTT. Encoded protein: CASSLAGRLNTEAFF.

This clonotype is a singleton in its sample. V and J are TRBV6-6 and TRBJ2-7, with D perhaps matching TRBD2 (5 bases). CDR1 is MNHNY and CDR2 is SVGAGI in the germline V gene (reference sequence). V lost 0 bases and J lost 2, with 11 bases in between. The CDR3 spans 15 residues. CDR3 DNA sequence: TGTGCCAGCAGTTACTCGAGGGAGTCCACCTACGAGCAGTACTTC. This sequence encodes CASSYSRESTYEQYF.

The CDR3, as DNA: TGCAGCGTTGAAGGGCGACAAGAAGCTTTCTTT. Translating gives CSVEGRQEAFF. The chain employs TRBV29-1 and TRBJ1-1; D is unresolved. Between the trimmed V and J ends, which lost 1 base and 8 bases, there was a span of 8 bases. Germline V gene sequence: CDR1 SQVTM, CDR2 ANQGSEA. The CDR3 covers 11 residues.

The sample holds one count of this clonotype. The rearrangement links TRBV5-1 to TRBJ1-1; 7 nucleotides line up with TRBD1. Trimming cost V 2 bases and J 0 bases; bases outside gene matches: 4. This CDR3 is built from 15 residues. CDR1 and CDR2 (germline): SGHRS, YFSETQ. The CDR3 spells CASSLKDRVNTEAFF. The CDR3 bases are TGCGCCAGCAGCTTAAAAGACAGGGTGAACACTGAAGCTTTCTTT. The variable domain in full, completed from reference TRBV5-1 and TRBJ1-1, reads KAGVTQTPRYLIKTRGQQVTLSCSPISGHRSVSWYQQTPGQGLQFLFEYFSETQRNKGNFPGRFSGRQFSNSRSEMNVSTLELGDSALYLCASSLKDRVNTEAFFGQGTRLTVV.

The chain couples TRBV19 to TRBJ1-2; D might be TRBD1 (5 bases). The CDR3 contains 13 residues. V dropped 7 bases and J dropped 5 bases, with 14 bases sitting between them. Germline V CDR1 and CDR2: LNHDA, SQIVND (reference sequence). In DNA, the CDR3 is TGTGCCAGTACTATCGGGACGGTGTATGGCTACACCTTC. Protein product: CASTIGTVYGYTF.

This chain joins TRBV5-6 and TRBJ1-2; no reliable D call. This CDR3 spans 13 amino acids. Germline CDR1 is SGHDT and CDR2 is YYEEEE. V was shortened by 0 bases and J by 7 bases, with 10 bases between the two germline ends. CDR3: CASSLGGLSGYTF. The CDR3 DNA is TGTGCCAGCAGCTTGGGTGGACTATCTGGCTACACCTTC.

The V and J genes are TRBV3-1 and TRBJ1-2, with 8 bases lining up with TRBD1. The germline gives CDR1 LGHDT, CDR2 YNNKEL (reference sequence). The CDR3 has 17 residues. Trimming at V came to 4 bases and at J to 3 bases, leaving 13 bases not matched to a gene. The CDR3 sequence is CASSRGTGLGGDYGYTF. CDR3 bases: TGTGCCAGCAGCCGCGGGACAGGATTGGGTGGAGACTATGGCTACACCTTC.

This sequence joins TRBV6-5 and TRBJ2-5; TRBD2 is a possible D gene (5 bases). Trimming removed 0 bases at V and 7 bases at J, with 9 bases between. There are 13 residues in the CDR3. Germline CDR1 reads MNHEY; CDR2 reads SVGAGI. The CDR3 here is CASSYSSGGTQYF. DNA of the CDR3: TGTGCCAGCAGTTACTCCTCCGGAGGGACCCAGTACTTC.

The chain employs TRBV5-1 and TRBJ2-7, with D possibly matching TRBD1 (5 bases). Trimming left V 0 bases short and J 0 bases short, with 10 bases between. The CDR3 sequence is 15 residues long. In germline, CDR1 is SGHRS, CDR2 YFSETQ. CDR3 residues: CASSLEGAVSYEQYF. CDR3 in DNA: TGCGCCAGCAGCTTGGAAGGGGCAGTCTCCTACGAGCAGTACTTC.

The chain carries TRBV9 and TRBJ2-1; D gene uncertain. Between the trimmed V and J ends, which lost 0 bases and 6 bases, there was a span of 13 bases. The CDR3 loop spans 15 amino acids. Per germline, CDR1 SGDLS and CDR2 YYNGEE. The CDR3 loop reads CASSVDHSSSNEQFF. CDR3 DNA: TGTGCCAGCAGCGTAGATCATAGTTCGTCCAATGAGCAGTTCTTC.

The CDR3 is CASSSARSEQYF. Here the CDR3 DNA reads TGTGCCAGCAGCTCGGCCCGGTCTGAGCAGTACTTC. V usage is TRBV7-2 and J usage is TRBJ2-7; D remains unclear. In germline, CDR1 is SGHTA, CDR2 FQGNSA. This CDR3 region has 12 residues. V was shortened by 4 bases and J by 7 bases, with 11 bases between the two germline ends.

The CDR3 protein is CASSRFREPSYGYTF. The CDR3 DNA reads TGTGCCAGCAGCCGTTTTCGGGAGCCCAGCTATGGCTACACCTTC. This chain links TRBV5-6 with TRBJ1-2, with no clear D. CDR1 SGHDT and CDR2 YYEEEE come from the germline V gene. The CDR3 covers 15 residues. Deletions cut 4 bases from V and 4 bases from J, with 17 bases between. Complete variable domain (other parts from reference TRBV5-6 and TRBJ1-2): DAGVTQSPTHLIKTRGQQVTLRCSPKSGHDTVSWYQQALGQGPQFIFQYYEEEERQRGNFPDRFSGHQFPNYSSELNVNALLLGDSALYLCASSRFREPSYGYTFGSGTRLTVV.

The chain joins TRBV18 to TRBJ2-1; 7 bases agree with TRBD1. The CDR3 has 16 residues. Looked up from germline, CDR1 is KGHSH and CDR2 is LQKENI. V lost 1 base, J lost 4 bases, and 7 bases stayed unmatched. The CDR3 DNA follows: TGTGCCAGCTCACCACTTATGGGGACAGATTACAATGAGCAGTTCTTC. Its translation is CASSPLMGTDYNEQFF.

The V and J genes are TRBV30 and TRBJ1-1; a possible D gene is TRBD1 (5 bases). The CDR3 has 12 amino acids. Germline V gene sequence: CDR1 GTSNPN, CDR2 SVGIG (reference sequence). Trimming left V 6 bases short and J 7 bases short, with 15 bases between. CDR3 residues: CACWGTPFEAFF. The CDR3 DNA follows: TGTGCCTGTTGGGGCACTCCCTTTGAAGCTTTCTTT.

The rearrangement uses TRBV9 and TRBJ2-2; 12 nucleotides align to TRBD2. The CDR3 is made up of 16 amino acids. In germline, CDR1 is SGDLS, CDR2 YYNGEE. Trimming at V came to 4 bases and at J to 6 bases, leaving 7 bases not matched to a gene. CDR3 in amino acids: CASSPPSGRGAGELFF. The CDR3 nucleotides read TGTGCCAGCAGCCCTCCTAGCGGGAGGGGGGCCGGGGAGCTGTTTTTT.

This clonotype was seen a handful of times. The V call is TRBV7-9, the J call TRBJ2-7; 13 bases are a match to TRBD2. The germline CDR1 and CDR2 sequences are SEHNR and FQNEAQ (reference sequence). The CDR3 has 15 amino acids. Germline trimming cut 5 bases from V and 3 bases from J; bases unmatched to any gene: 4. The CDR3 DNA reads as TGTGCCAGCAGCGGGGGACTAGCGGGGAGCTACGAGCAGTACTTC. Protein sequence: CASSGGLAGSYEQYF.

The chain couples TRBV28 to TRBJ2-7, with TRBD1 identical over 8 bases. The CDR3 spans 14 residues. V lost 2 bases, J lost 5 bases, and 5 bases stayed unmatched. Germline V CDR1 and CDR2: MDHEN, SYDVKM. The CDR3 loop is CASSLGNRGNEQYF. CDR3 bases: TGTGCCAGCAGTTTAGGGAACAGGGGGAACGAGCAGTACTTC.

V usage is TRBV7-9 and J usage is TRBJ2-7, with D tentatively TRBD1 (6 bases). This CDR3 spans 15 amino acids. Germline V gene sequence: CDR1 SEHNR, CDR2 FQNEAQ (reference sequence). Trimming left V 4 bases short and J 2 bases short, with 15 bases between. The CDR3 bases are TGTGCCAGCAGCTCGGTCAGGGGAACCCCCTACGAGCAGTACTTC. It codes for CASSSVRGTPYEQYF.

The chain links TRBV15 to TRBJ2-7; 7 nucleotides align to TRBD2. Germline lookup yields CDR1 LNHNV and CDR2 YYDKDF (reference sequence). This CDR3 spans 16 amino acids. J gave up 2 bases and V 0 bases, and 7 bases lay outside the gene matches. The CDR3 nucleotides read TGTGCCACCAGCAGAGATAGGTCGGGAGGTACCTACGAGCAGTACTTC. This codes for CATSRDRSGGTYEQYF.

A single count supports this clonotype. The chain uses TRBV30 and TRBJ1-4; D not resolved. Germline assignment: CDR1 GTSNPN and CDR2 SVGIG (reference sequence). CDR3 length: 13 amino acids. Trimming took 3 bases from V and 4 from J, leaving 9 bases between them. The CDR3 DNA reads TGTGCCTGGAGGCCGGGTGTTAATGAAAAACTGTTTTTT. Residues: CAWRPGVNEKLFF.